The clone carrying this T cell receptor (beta chain) was picked up a small number of times. Germline lookup yields CDR1 SNHLY and CDR2 FYNNEI. This CDR3 comprises 13 residues. V shed 3 bases and J shed 5 bases, with 8 bases lying between them. The data were obtained in a study of T cells after yellow fever vaccination. Via MiXCR, TCRdb re-called the 5' RACE reads, giving one row per CDR3 protein. The table shows 400,000 to 650,000 distinct CDR3 sequences, with 21% occurring only once. The rearrangement joins TRBV2 to TRBJ1-5; a possible D gene is TRBD1 (5 bases). The TCR sequence derives from a man between 18 and 35 years old who received the YFV17D yellow fever vaccine. The specimen was PBMCs, collected roughly 20 days after the first yellow fever vaccination. CDR3 in amino acids: CASSEGLYQPQHF. The CDR3 DNA follows: TGTGCCAGCAGTGAGGGGCTATATCAGCCCCAGCATTTT.